These 27 T cell receptor beta chains share one sample of origin, sequenced in a study of cytomegalovirus exposure and HLA in healthy donors. Assay used: immunoSEQ multiplex PCR; TCRdb lists only in-frame clones, some missing. The sample consists of around 300,000 clones, 80% to 90% of them appearing once. Input material: PBMCs. These receptors all stem from a woman between 18 and 29 years old in good health and CMV-seronegative.

This chain joins TRBV6-1 and TRBJ1-2; D perhaps matches TRBD1 (5 bases). CDR1 MNHNS and CDR2 SASEGT come from the germline V gene. The CDR3 is 14 residues long. Deletions cut 5 bases from V and 8 bases from J, with 18 bases between. The CDR3 DNA sequence: TGTGCCAGCAGTCCCCGGGGAGGGGAAAGCGGCTACACCTTC. Translating gives CASSPRGGESGYTF.

The chain employs TRBV7-7 and TRBJ2-1; D is possibly TRBD2 (6 bases). Trimming removed 5 bases at V and 4 bases at J, with 12 bases between. The length of the CDR3 is 14 residues. From germline, CDR1 is SSHAT and CDR2 FNYEAQ (reference sequence). DNA of the CDR3: TGTGCCAGCAGCGCGGGACTTCTTTACAATGAGCAGTTCTTC. Translated, it gives CASSAGLLYNEQFF.

J is TRBJ1-2 and V is TRBV4-3; D is unclear. Between the trimmed V and J ends, which lost 0 bases and 2 bases, there was a span of 10 bases. This CDR3 has 15 amino acids. The germline V gene has CDR1 LGHNA and CDR2 YSLEER. CDR3 amino acids: CASSQEGSQNYGYTF. Here the CDR3 DNA reads TGCGCCAGCAGCCAAGAAGGTTCACAGAACTATGGCTACACCTTC.

The gene calls are TRBV30 and TRBJ2-7, with 7 bases matching TRBD2. Germline lookup yields CDR1 GTSNPN and CDR2 SVGIG (reference sequence). The CDR3 runs to 13 residues. Trimming at V came to 3 bases and at J to 2 bases, leaving 4 bases not matched to a gene. This CDR3 reads CAWRWGGPYEQYF. For the CDR3, the DNA is TGTGCCTGGAGGTGGGGAGGGCCCTACGAGCAGTACTTC.

The CDR3 region is CASSQMGAYEQFF. In DNA form, the CDR3 reads TGTGCCAGCAGCCAAATGGGGGCTTATGAGCAGTTCTTC. This chain uses TRBV11-3 with TRBJ2-1; D is perhaps TRBD1 (6 bases). V lost 5 bases and J 8 bases, leaving 13 bases between the germline ends. The CDR3 runs to 13 residues. Per the germline V gene, CDR1 is SGHNT and CDR2 is YENEEA.

This chain links TRBV5-1 with TRBJ2-6, with 9 bases lining up with TRBD1. The V and J ends lost 0 bases and 0 bases, in that order; junction bases with no gene match: 1. The CDR3 runs 17 residues. Germline assignment: CDR1 SGHRS and CDR2 YFSETQ. CDR3 bases: TGCGCCAGCAGCTTGGCGGGACAGGGCTCTGGGGCCAACGTCCTGACTTTC. Protein: CASSLAGQGSGANVLTF. Supplemented by reference TRBV5-1 and TRBJ2-6, the full variable domain reads KAGVTQTPRYLIKTRGQQVTLSCSPISGHRSVSWYQQTPGQGLQFLFEYFSETQRNKGNFPGRFSGRQFSNSRSEMNVSTLELGDSALYLCASSLAGQGSGANVLTFGAGSRLTVL.

Only a few counts were recorded for this clone. V gene TRBV6-5 combines with J gene TRBJ1-2; 7 bases are shared with TRBD1. From germline, CDR1 is MNHEY and CDR2 SVGAGI. The CDR3 contains 15 residues. Trimming took 7 bases from V and 2 from J; bases not matched to a gene: 10. The DNA of the CDR3 is TGTGCCAGCACCGACAGGGCAGGGGGAAACTATGGCTACACCTTC. Amino acid sequence: CASTDRAGGNYGYTF.

V is TRBV9 and J is TRBJ2-7; TRBD2 matches at 9 bases. V lost 0 bases and J lost 6; bases outside the gene matches: 7. The CDR3 has 15 amino acids. CDR1 and CDR2 from the germline V gene are SGDLS and YYNGEE. The CDR3 protein is CASSVDHSGSGEQYF. CDR3 sequence (DNA): TGTGCCAGCAGCGTAGACCATAGCGGGAGTGGCGAGCAGTACTTC.

This chain joins TRBV9 and TRBJ2-2; 13 nucleotides match TRBD2. Germline lookup yields CDR1 SGDLS and CDR2 YYNGEE. This CDR3 has 18 residues. The ends lost 4 bases at V and 0 bases at J; junction bases unmatched: 6. CDR3 in amino acids: CASSSRLAGGSNTGELFF. CDR3 nucleotides: TGTGCCAGCAGCTCCCGACTAGCGGGGGGCTCGAACACCGGGGAGCTGTTTTTT.

This clone was recorded once. The V and J genes are TRBV18 and TRBJ2-1; TRBD1 is a possible D gene (5 bases). The germline CDR1 and CDR2 sequences are KGHSH and LQKENI. Trimming removed 1 base from V and 8 bases from J, with 9 bases in between. The CDR3 loop spans 13 amino acids. DNA for the CDR3: TGTGCCAGCTCACCACAGGGGTTCGATGAGCAGTTCTTC. Translating it yields CASSPQGFDEQFF.

The chain recombines TRBV14 with TRBJ2-4, with 8 bases identical to TRBD2. The CDR3 covers 14 residues. The trim removed 4 bases at V and 8 bases at J, leaving 7 bases unmatched. Germline-derived CDR1 and CDR2 are SGHDN and FVKESK. DNA of the CDR3: TGTGCCAGCAGCCGGAGCGGGAGTGGGGACATTCAGTACTTC. Translating gives CASSRSGSGDIQYF.

CDR3 DNA: TGTGCCAGCAGTTACCCCGTGAGGGTGTCGTGGGATGGCTACACCTTC. As protein: CASSYPVRVSWDGYTF. This sequence joins TRBV6-5 and TRBJ1-2; no clear D gene. CDR3 size: 16 residues. Between the trimmed V and J ends, which lost 2 bases and 6 bases, there was a span of 19 bases. Per germline, CDR1 MNHEY and CDR2 SVGAGI.

This sequence joins TRBV5-1 and TRBJ1-6; possible D gene TRBD1, 5 bases. The CDR3 is made up of 14 amino acids. Trimming removed 3 bases at V and 10 bases at J, with 14 bases between. CDR1 and CDR2 from the germline V gene are SGHRS and YFSETQ. Written as DNA, the CDR3 is TGCGCCAGCAGCTCGCTGGGAACAGGCTCACCCCTCCACTTT. Amino acid sequence: CASSSLGTGSPLHF.

The V and J genes are TRBV2 and TRBJ2-5; D gene ambiguous. CDR3 length equals 15 residues. Germline values: CDR1 SNHLY, CDR2 FYNNEI. The germline V and J ends were trimmed by 2 bases and 7 bases, with 17 bases remaining between them. CDR3 coding DNA: TGTGCCAGCAGTGAAATATTGAACCCAGCGCGGACCCAGTACTTC. This codes for CASSEILNPARTQYF. The whole variable domain, filled in from reference TRBV2 and TRBJ2-5, reads EPEVTQTPSHQVTQMGQEVILRCVPISNHLYFYWYRQILGQKVEFLVSFYNNEISEKSEIFDDQFSVERPDGSNFTLKIRSTKLEDSAMYFCASSEILNPARTQYFGPGTRLLVL.

The rearrangement links TRBV9 to TRBJ1-2; TRBD1 matches at 7 bases. J lost 8 bases, V lost 1 base, and 11 bases had no gene match. Germline V lookup: CDR1 SGDLS, CDR2 YYNGEE. This CDR3 contains 15 residues. The CDR3 here is CASSVLGGGEIGYTF. The CDR3, as DNA: TGTGCCAGCAGCGTACTTGGAGGGGGCGAGATAGGCTACACCTTC.

V gene TRBV9 combines with J gene TRBJ2-2; the match to TRBD1 covers 7 bases. CDR3 size: 15 residues. After removal of 4 bases from V and 6 bases from J, the junction contained 9 bases not matched to a gene. CDR1 SGDLS and CDR2 YYNGEE come from the germline V gene. The CDR3 reads CASSPSPDRPGELFF. CDR3 nucleotide sequence: TGTGCCAGCAGCCCTAGCCCGGACAGGCCCGGGGAGCTGTTTTTT.

The CDR3 region has the DNA TGTGCCAGCCGTCCTAGCGGGAACCAAGAGACCCAGTACTTC. Protein product: CASRPSGNQETQYF. The rearrangement joins TRBV2 to TRBJ2-5; 9 bases are a match to TRBD2. Germline V gene lookup returns CDR1 SNHLY and CDR2 FYNNEI. The length of the CDR3 is 14 residues. V was clipped by 8 bases and J by 0 bases; unmatched bases: 4. The entire variable domain, with the rest obtained from reference TRBV2 and TRBJ2-5, is as follows: EPEVTQTPSHQVTQMGQEVILRCVPISNHLYFYWYRQILGQKVEFLVSFYNNEISEKSEIFDDQFSVERPDGSNFTLKIRSTKLEDSAMYFCASRPSGNQETQYFGPGTRLLVL.

Written as DNA, the CDR3 is TGTGCCAGCACCCCCGGGACAGGGTACCGCTCTTCCTACGAGCAGTACTTC. This codes for CASTPGTGYRSSYEQYF. The V gene is TRBV28, the J gene TRBJ2-7; 9 bases map to TRBD1. The germline V gene has CDR1 MDHEN and CDR2 SYDVKM. The CDR3 has 17 amino acids. V gave up 7 bases and J gave up 1 base; unmatched junction bases: 14.

Of note for this clone: The sample carries other DNA sequences with the same CDR3. The gene calls are TRBV18 and TRBJ1-5, with TRBD1 matching 7 bases. The ends lost 2 bases at V and 5 bases at J; junction bases unmatched: 3. Germline V gives CDR1 KGHSH, CDR2 LQKENI. This CDR3 comprises 14 residues. DNA for the CDR3: TGTGCCAGCTCACCAGGGCAGGGGGATCAGCCCCAGCATTTT. The encoded protein is CASSPGQGDQPQHF.

The V gene is TRBV4-1, the J gene TRBJ2-6, with 10 bases that match TRBD1. Per germline, CDR1 MGHRA and CDR2 YSYEKL. The CDR3 has 18 residues. The CDR3 sequence: CASRSGTGALSGANVLTF. CDR3 sequence (DNA): TGCGCGTCCCGGAGCGGGACAGGGGCCCTCTCTGGGGCCAACGTCCTGACTTTC.

The J gene is TRBJ1-1, the V gene TRBV6-1; D gene ambiguous. Germline CDR1 reads MNHNS; CDR2 reads SASEGT. The length of the CDR3 is 14 residues. V dropped 6 bases and J dropped 6 bases, with 17 bases sitting between them. CDR3 protein: CASSFIDPGAEAFF. CDR3 bases: TGTGCCAGCAGCTTTATTGACCCCGGGGCTGAAGCTTTCTTT.

The chain is built from TRBV14 and TRBJ2-3; D remains ambiguous. The CDR3 has 15 residues. CDR1 SGHDN and CDR2 FVKESK come from the germline V gene. Trimming pared 1 base from V and 4 bases from J, leaving 12 bases between. The CDR3 here is CASSQGSRWSDTQYF. Here the CDR3 DNA reads TGTGCCAGCAGCCAAGGTAGCCGATGGTCAGATACGCAGTATTTT.

CDR3 residues: CAISFTGARETQYF. The DNA of the CDR3 is TGTGCCATCAGTTTTACAGGGGCGAGGGAGACCCAGTACTTC. The chain recombines TRBV10-3 with TRBJ2-5, with 7 bases lining up with TRBD1. With V trimmed by 5 bases and J by 5 bases, 8 bases remained unmatched. CDR1 and CDR2 from the germline V gene are ENHRY and SYGVKD. The CDR3 has 14 amino acids.

This CDR3 is CASSRSGISNQPQHF. The CDR3 DNA reads TGTGCCAGCAGCCGGAGCGGGATATCAAATCAGCCCCAGCATTTT. This sequence joins TRBV5-6 and TRBJ1-5; the D is unclear. The CDR3 loop spans 15 amino acids. Germline loops: CDR1 SGHDT, CDR2 YYEEEE. V was shortened by 4 bases and J by 4 bases, with 15 bases between the two germline ends.

The chain carries TRBV6-1 and TRBJ2-3, with D hard to call. Germline V gene data show CDR1 as MNHNS and CDR2 as SASEGT. The CDR3 spans 13 residues. V shed 0 bases and J shed 6 bases, with 7 bases lying between them. The CDR3, as DNA: TGTGCCAGCAGTGAAGCGGTCGGGGATACGCAGTATTTT. It specifies CASSEAVGDTQYF.

CDR3 sequence (DNA): TGTGCCAGCAGCTCAGGGGCGCCTACTGAAGCTTTCTTT. It codes for CASSSGAPTEAFF. The chain employs TRBV5-5 and TRBJ1-1; maybe TRBD1 (6 bases). V lost 3 bases and J lost 5, with 11 bases in between. There are 13 residues in the CDR3. Germline V gene sequence: CDR1 SGHKS, CDR2 YYEKEE (reference sequence). Based on the CDR3 plus reference TRBV5-5 and TRBJ1-1, the full variable domain is DAGVTQSPTHLIKTRGQQVTLRCSPISGHKSVSWYQQVLGQGPQFIFQYYEKEERGRGNFPDRFSARQFPNYSSELNVNALLLGDSALYLCASSSGAPTEAFFGQGTRLTVV.

The genes are TRBV10-1 and TRBJ1-6, with D perhaps matching TRBD1 (6 bases). CDR1 is WNHNN, CDR2 SYGVQD, per germline (reference sequence). The CDR3 is made up of 13 amino acids. The V and J ends lost 4 bases and 10 bases respectively, with 11 bases between them. CDR3 coding DNA: TGCGCCAGCAGTGGACAGGTTGGGTCACCCCTCCACTTT. Its protein product is CASSGQVGSPLHF.